Shown below are 22 T cell receptor beta chains from a single sample sequenced in a study of CD8+CD57+ T cells in acquired aplastic anemia. Both TCR beta VDJ combination and CDR3 sequence profiling were carried out. Genomic DNA was the template for this profiling. MiXCR was run by TCRdb on the reads, yielding one entry per CDR3 protein. The sample records about 190,000 distinct CDR3 sequences, around half being singletons. The specimen sequenced was sorted CD4+, CD8+, or CD8+CD57+ T cells (not recorded which) from PBMCs. The source is a human donor in good health, serving as a control.

This clonotype was seen repeatedly, ten times or more. This chain joins TRBV7-3 and TRBJ2-1; TRBD2 might be the D (7 bases). The CDR3 has 12 amino acids. V was shortened by 1 base and J by 14 bases, with 12 bases between the two germline ends. Germline lookup yields CDR1 SGHTA and CDR2 FQGTGA. For the CDR3, the DNA is TGTGCCAGCAGCTTAAGTGGGGGGGCGAAGTTCTTC. This translates into CASSLSGGAKFF. Full variable domain (remainder filled in from reference TRBV7-3 and TRBJ2-1): GAGVSQTPSNKVTEKGKYVELRCDPISGHTALYWYRQSLGQGPEFLIYFQGTGAADDSGLPNDRFFAVRPEGSVSTLKIQRTERGDSAVYLCASSLSGGAKFFGPGTRLTVL.

This clonotype was seen ten or more times. The chain recombines TRBV4-2 with TRBJ2-1, with D tentatively TRBD1 (5 bases). This CDR3 spans 15 amino acids. Germline values: CDR1 LGHNA, CDR2 YNFKEQ. V shed 1 base and J shed 3 bases, with 10 bases lying between them. The CDR3 reads CASSQGQGGYNEQFF. The DNA for the CDR3 is TGTGCCAGCAGCCAAGGCCAGGGCGGCTACAATGAGCAGTTCTTC.

This clonotype was seen repeatedly, ten times or more. J is TRBJ1-2 and V is TRBV7-9, with 8 bases aligning to TRBD1. The CDR3 loop spans 13 amino acids. J lost 8 bases, V lost 4 bases, and 6 bases had no gene match. CDR1 and CDR2 from the germline V gene are SEHNR and FQNEAQ (reference sequence). In DNA, the CDR3 is TGTGCCAGCAGCTCCCAAACAGGGGGAGGCTACACCTTC. Protein product: CASSSQTGGGYTF.

The chain recombines TRBV10-3 with TRBJ2-7, with 14 bases identical to TRBD2. Looked up from germline, CDR1 is ENHRY and CDR2 is SYGVKD. V lost 6 bases, J lost 3 bases, and 7 bases stayed unmatched. This CDR3 comprises 16 residues. This chain's CDR3 is CAIRPGTSGGSYEQYF. The CDR3 DNA reads as TGTGCCATCAGGCCCGGGACTAGCGGGGGAAGCTACGAGCAGTACTTC.

A word on this clonotype: A read error may explain this, as a much larger clone is one base away. V and J are TRBV4-2 and TRBJ1-2, with TRBD1 matching over 11 bases. This CDR3 has 17 residues. Germline V gene data show CDR1 as LGHNA and CDR2 as YNFKEQ. CDR3 sequence: CARSQETLGQGVYGYTF. CDR3 bases: TGTGCCCGCAGCCAAGAGACGTTGGGACAGGGGGTTTATGGCTACACCTTC.

This clonotype was seen ten or more times. This sequence joins TRBV28 and TRBJ2-7; D perhaps matches TRBD1 (6 bases). This CDR3 contains 14 residues. Germline values: CDR1 MDHEN, CDR2 SYDVKM. V was trimmed by 2 bases and J by 0 bases, leaving 8 bases between them. The CDR3 sequence is CASSLPTGSYEQYF. The CDR3 coding sequence is TGTGCCAGCAGTTTACCGACAGGCTCCTACGAGCAGTACTTC.

This chain joins TRBV29-1 and TRBJ2-3; the D is unclear. The CDR3 runs 17 residues. The ends were cut back, 6 bases at V and 2 bases at J, with 24 bases in the middle. CDR1 is SQVTM, CDR2 ANQGSEA, per germline. CDR3 nucleotides: TGCAGCGTCCATTCGGATCGAACAAGAAACCTCACAGATACGCAGTATTTT. Amino acid sequence: CSVHSDRTRNLTDTQYF.

With respect to this clonotype: The junction does not match germline at one end; this may be a read error. The rearrangement uses TRBV9 and TRBJ2-3; 8 bases agree with TRBD1. The CDR3 consists of 17 residues. In germline, CDR1 is SGDLS, CDR2 YYNGEE. CDR3 region: CAGSVSIQGAGGRAQYF. The CDR3 bases are TGTGCCGGCAGCGTGTCCATCCAGGGGGCAGGGGGGAGAGCGCAGTATTTT.

This clonotype occurred many times. The J gene is TRBJ2-7, the V gene TRBV12-3 or TRBV12-4; TRBD1 agrees at 8 bases. CDR3 length equals 16 residues. Trimming removed 4 bases from V and 2 bases from J; junction bases left unmatched: 10. The CDR3 is CASSSGRQGMPYEQYF. CDR3 bases: TGTGCCAGCAGTTCCGGTCGACAGGGGATGCCCTACGAGCAGTACTTC.

This clonotype was seen a few times. This chain links TRBV18 with TRBJ1-3; tentative D call: TRBD1 (5 bases). The CDR3 is 14 residues long. Germline V CDR1 and CDR2: KGHSH, LQKENI. With 6 bases removed from V and 2 bases from J, the gap between germline ends came to 11 bases. CDR3 DNA sequence: TGTGCCAGCTCTGATCTGGGGGCTGGAAACACCATATATTTT. Protein product: CASSDLGAGNTIYF.

This clonotype was seen many times. The chain combines TRBV30 with TRBJ1-6; D gene uncertain. V was shortened by 3 bases and J by 10 bases, with 19 bases between the two germline ends. The CDR3 extends over 15 amino acids. The germline V gene has CDR1 GTSNPN and CDR2 SVGIG (reference sequence). The CDR3 is CAWSPEAWGTSPLHF. The CDR3 DNA follows: TGTGCCTGGAGCCCTGAAGCGTGGGGAACGTCACCCCTCCACTTT. Variable domain in full (rest from reference TRBV30 and TRBJ1-6): SQTIHQWPATLVQPVGSPLSLECTVEGTSNPNLYWYRQAAGRGLQLLFYSVGIGQISSEVPQNLSASRPQDRQFILSSKKLLLSDSGFYLCAWSPEAWGTSPLHFGNGTRLTVT.

This clonotype was observed once. The genes are TRBV7-8 and TRBJ2-5; the D is unclear. This CDR3 spans 16 amino acids. From germline, CDR1 is SGHVS and CDR2 FQNEAQ. V was clipped by 0 bases and J by 2 bases, with 13 bases between them. The CDR3 protein is CASSLAAQREQETQYF. The CDR3 DNA sequence: TGTGCCAGCAGCTTAGCGGCACAGCGTGAGCAAGAGACCCAGTACTTC.

A word on this clonotype: Since the CDR3 does not end with the conserved phenylalanine or tryptophan, this likely comes from a read error. It is unclear where the CDR3 begins or ends on the DNA, so no DNA is shown, and the CDR3 is as TCRdb lists it. The CDR3 spells CSARDSPT. The chain combines TRBV20-1 with TRBJ1-6. Germline assignment: CDR1 DFQATT and CDR2 SNEGSKA (reference sequence). The CDR3 length equals 8 residues, ends included.

In its sample, this clonotype was seen many times. The V call is TRBV6-2 or TRBV6-3, the J call TRBJ2-7; D is ambiguous. V lost 2 bases and J lost 6, with 11 bases in between. The CDR3 runs 13 residues. Germline CDR1 reads MNHEY; CDR2 reads SVGEGT. CDR3 amino acids: CASSYGVRFEQYF. The CDR3, as DNA: TGTGCCAGCAGTTACGGAGTCAGGTTCGAGCAGTACTTC.

The chain joins TRBV7-2 to TRBJ1-5; D unclear. The germline V and J ends were trimmed by 2 bases and 7 bases, with 9 bases remaining between them. This CDR3 comprises 13 residues. Germline CDR1 SGHTA, CDR2 FQGNSA. The chain's CDR3 is CASSLRAHQPQHF. The CDR3, as DNA: TGTGCCAGCAGCTTACGGGCCCACCAGCCCCAGCATTTT.

The chain uses TRBV20-1 and TRBJ1-2, with D possibly matching TRBD1 (5 bases). Germline V gives CDR1 DFQATT, CDR2 SNEGSKA (reference sequence). The CDR3 is 15 residues long. V lost 6 bases to trimming and J lost 5 bases, with 22 bases between them. CDR3 loop: CSASSSPLSGYGYTF. As DNA, the CDR3 is TGCAGTGCCAGCAGCTCGCCCCTCTCAGGGTATGGCTACACCTTC.

Only a few counts were recorded for this clonotype. The V gene is TRBV9, the J gene TRBJ1-2, with 8 positions matching TRBD1. Per germline, CDR1 SGDLS and CDR2 YYNGEE. CDR3 size: 12 residues. The J segment lost 6 bases and the V segment lost 5 bases, leaving 3 bases of the junction unmatched. DNA of the CDR3: TGTGCCAGCAGGACGACAGGGGATGGCTACACCTTC. Translation: CASRTTGDGYTF.

The rearrangement joins TRBV28 to TRBJ1-6; 9 bases agree with TRBD1. V lost 8 bases, J lost 6 bases, and 14 bases stayed unmatched. The CDR3 is made up of 17 amino acids. Germline-derived CDR1 and CDR2 are MDHEN and SYDVKM. CDR3 nucleotide sequence: TGTGCCAGCCGATTCGGGACAGGGTCTATCGTTAATTCACCCCTCCACTTT. Amino acid sequence: CASRFGTGSIVNSPLHF.

This clonotype was picked up many times. The chain couples TRBV6-1 to TRBJ1-2, with 9 bases fitting TRBD1. Trimming took 6 bases from V and 4 from J; bases not matched to a gene: 6. Germline CDR1 is MNHNS and CDR2 is SASEGT. The CDR3 extends over 14 amino acids. The CDR3 spells CASRPGQGRYGYTF. The CDR3 DNA reads TGTGCCAGCAGGCCGGGACAGGGTCGCTATGGCTACACCTTC.

In its sample, this clonotype was seen a few times. The rearrangement joins TRBV27 to TRBJ2-1; the D is unclear. CDR3 length equals 17 residues. The V gene lost 6 bases and the J gene lost 1 base, with 19 bases spanning the gap. The germline V gene has CDR1 MNHEY and CDR2 SMNVEV (reference sequence). The CDR3 bases are TGTGCCAGCAGGCTCAATGTCAACCACCTTTCCTACAATGAGCAGTTCTTC. This encodes CASRLNVNHLSYNEQFF.

The chain links TRBV29-1 to TRBJ1-2; D is uncertain. Looked up from germline, CDR1 is SQVTM and CDR2 is ANQGSEA. This CDR3 has 12 amino acids. Trimming removed 4 bases at V and 3 bases at J, with 9 bases between. CDR3 bases: TGCAGCGTTGTGAGGCAGGACTATGGCTACACCTTC. Its translation is CSVVRQDYGYTF.

J is TRBJ1-4 and V is TRBV2; D remains ambiguous. Per germline, CDR1 SNHLY and CDR2 FYNNEI. The CDR3 consists of 11 residues. Deletions cut 2 bases from V and 8 bases from J, with 3 bases between. This CDR3 is CASSEREKLFF. The DNA of the CDR3 is TGTGCCAGCAGTGAACGGGAAAAACTGTTTTTT.